This is a list of T cell receptor beta chains from one sample in a study of technical replicates of blood from several donors. Some clones are missing from TCRdb's copy, which holds only in-frame ones; the method was immunoSEQ multiplex PCR. In the table there are 55,000 to 75,000 clones, 85% to 95% of which are singletons. Input material: PBMCs. The receptors here all came from a human donor in good health. Some clones in this sample may be carry-over from other donors' samples. Both conserved end residues are part of each CDR3. Fields, in order: CDR3 length, clone size, J gene, V gene, D gene, CDR3 DNA, CDR3 protein. A D gene is named only where the DNA matches it firmly. Only part of the rows carry a size: once, few, many, or a class if the clone is expanded.

>16|-|TRBJ2-2|TRBV18|-
TGTGCCAGCTCGCCTTGGACACCCGCGAACACCGGGGAGCTGTTTTTT
CASSPWTPANTGELFF
>15|-|TRBJ2-3|TRBV18|TRBD1
TGTGCCAGCTCACTACAGGGGGCTAGCGCAGATACGCAGTATTTT
CASSLQGASADTQYF
>13|-|TRBJ1-1|TRBV18|-
TGTGCCAGCTCACCCGGGCCGGGGGGTGAAGCTTTCTTT
CASSPGPGGEAFF
>15|-|TRBJ2-3|TRBV4-2|TRBD2
TGTGCCAGCAGCCAGGGGACTAGCGGGCCAGATACGCAGTATTTT
CASSQGTSGPDTQYF
>15|-|TRBJ1-2|TRBV6-5|-
TGTGCCAGCAGTTACTCCGAGACATCGAACTATGGCTACACCTTC
CASSYSETSNYGYTF
>14|-|TRBJ1-6|TRBV6-5|-
TGTGCCAGCAGCCTTAACAGGGCGGGTTCACCCCTCCACTTT
CASSLNRAGSPLHF
>13|-|TRBJ1-5|TRBV4-1|-
TGCGCCAGCAGCCAAGATTGGGGCCAGCCCCAGCATTTT
CASSQDWGQPQHF
>11|-|TRBJ1-5|TRBV20-1|TRBD1
TGCAGTGCGGGACAGAATCAGCCCCAGCATTTT
CSAGQNQPQHF
>18|-|TRBJ1-2|TRBV5-1|TRBD1
TGCGCCAGCAGATTTCAGACCGGGACAGGGGGCGATCGGGGCGGCTACACCTTC
CASRFQTGTGGDRGGYTF
>17|-|TRBJ2-3|TRBV7-9|TRBD2
TGTGCCAGCAGCTTAACCCAGGGACTAGCGGCCACAGATACGCAGTATTTT
CASSLTQGLAATDTQYF
>14|-|TRBJ1-1|TRBV6-6|TRBD1
TGTGCCAGCAGGTCAGGGGGCAGGGACACTGAAGCTTTCTTT
CASRSGGRDTEAFF
>15|-|TRBJ2-7|TRBV30|TRBD1
TGTGCCTGGAGTTTAGGTGGGACAGGGTTCTACGAGCAGTACTTC
CAWSLGGTGFYEQYF
>13|-|TRBJ1-6|TRBV29-1|-
TGCAGCGTTGGTTCAGGGAATAATTCACCCCTCCACTTT
CSVGSGNNSPLHF
>18|once|TRBJ2-5|TRBV4-3|TRBD2
TGCGCCAGCAGCGATCAAGTTGGGGATAGCGGGGACCAAGAGACCCAGTACTTC
CASSDQVGDSGDQETQYF
>13|-|TRBJ1-2|TRBV6-5|-
TGTGCCAGCAGTTACGCGGGGTACTATGGCTACACCTTC
CASSYAGYYGYTF
>13|-|TRBJ1-4|TRBV5-1|TRBD1
TGCGCCAGTGCCCGGGACAGGGGGGAAAAACTGTTTTTT
CASARDRGEKLFF
>14|-|TRBJ2-1|TRBV5-5|TRBD2
TGTGCCAGCAGCATACTAGCGGGAAGCAATGAGCAGTTCTTC
CASSILAGSNEQFF
>13|-|TRBJ1-1|TRBV18|-
TGTGCCAGCTCCCGGGACGGGGGCACTGAAGCTTTCTTT
CASSRDGGTEAFF
>13|-|TRBJ1-2|TRBV6-6|-
TGTGCCAGCAGTTCCCCCGATCGGTATGGCTACACCTTC
CASSSPDRYGYTF
>14|-|TRBJ2-7|TRBV2|-
TGTGCCACCCAAAAGCGACTCAGCTCCTACGAGCAGTACTTC
CATQKRLSSYEQYF
>15|-|TRBJ1-4|TRBV25-1|-
TGTGCCAGCAGAAGTTCGGGGGGGCTAGGTGAAAAACTGTTTTTT
CASRSSGGLGEKLFF
>15|-|TRBJ2-7|TRBV7-2|TRBD2
TGTGCCAGCAGCCAGACTAGCGGGAGCTCCTACGAGCAGTACTTC
CASSQTSGSSYEQYF
>15|-|TRBJ2-7|TRBV5-6|TRBD1
TGTGCCAGCAGCTATCCCGGGACAGGCGGCAACGAGCAGTACTTC
CASSYPGTGGNEQYF
>16|-|TRBJ2-6|TRBV29-1|TRBD1
TGCAGCCGACCGGGGACAGTCCATCCTGGGGCCAACGTCCTGACTTTC
CSRPGTVHPGANVLTF
>14|-|TRBJ1-6|TRBV6-6|TRBD1
TGTGCCAGCACCCTGGACAGGGGGCCTTCACCCCTCCACTTT
CASTLDRGPSPLHF